The present T cell receptor beta chain was sequenced within a study of patients and donors after allogeneic stem cell transplantation. This clonotype was counted between two and nine times. TCRdb fed the RT-PCR reads into MiXCR, producing one record per CDR3 protein. This table has roughly 960,000 distinct CDR3 sequences, approximately 18% appearing once. The CDR3 contains 12 residues. Germline CDR1 reads DFQATT; CDR2 reads SNEGSKA (reference sequence). The ends were cut back, 5 bases at V and 10 bases at J, with 15 bases in the middle. The receptor's source is a human donor who was either an allogeneic HSCT recipient or a stem cell or donor lymphocyte infusion donor (not recorded which). It is not recorded whose cells these are; they may come from a transplant donor. V gene TRBV20-1 combines with J gene TRBJ2-1; D gene uncertain. Sequencing was done on a sample of blood, either unsorted or a sorted T cell fraction (not recorded which). The CDR3 here is CSASSRNREQFF. For the CDR3, the DNA is TGCAGTGCTTCGTCCAGGAACCGGGAGCAGTTCTTC.